This T cell receptor (beta chain) was identified in a study of control samples from healthy donors and cancer patients. TCRdb's copy holds only in-frame clones and misses some; the assay was immunoSEQ multiplex PCR. The data contain about 44,000 clones, around 87% of them singletons. Germline CDR1 reads SGDLS; CDR2 reads YYNGEE. The V and J ends lost 0 bases and 4 bases, in that order; junction bases with no gene match: 4. The CDR3 has 15 amino acids. The V gene is TRBV9, the J gene TRBJ2-7; 10 bases match TRBD2. The clonotype was recovered from a woman aged 55-70 years with lung cancer. The sample consisted of PBMCs. CDR3: CASSVDSGRIYEQYF. The CDR3 coding sequence is TGTGCCAGCAGCGTAGATAGCGGGAGGATATACGAGCAGTACTTC. The complete variable domain, with remaining parts taken from reference TRBV9 and TRBJ2-7, reads DSGVTQTPKHLITATGQRVTLRCSPRSGDLSVYWYQQSLDQGLQFLIQYYNGEERAKGNILERFSAQQFPDLHSELNLSSLELGDSALYFCASSVDSGRIYEQYFGPGTRLTVT.